This section outlines one T cell receptor (beta chain) sequence together with its context. This entry belongs to a study of shared T cell receptors in the human thymus. Sequencing used immunoSEQ multiplex PCR; TCRdb keeps in-frame clones, though not all of them. The sample has some 700,000 clones; roughly 90% are singletons. From germline, CDR1 is SGHAT and CDR2 FQNNGV. V lost 4 bases, J lost 7 bases, and 8 bases stayed unmatched. The CDR3 runs 15 residues. These same data were also listed under a study on human thymus T cells. From that study: Thymus pieces cut out during corrective heart surgery were the tissue that was used. Among thymic and blood repertoires, usage of V and J genes appeared biased.

The genes are TRBV11-2 and TRBJ2-1, with TRBD2 identical over 9 bases. The sample consisted of thymocytes. This clonotype was sampled from a boy under three years old with a congenital heart defect. In nucleotides, the CDR3 is TGTGCCAGCAGCTCCCTAGGACTAGCGTGGAATGAGCAGTTCTTC. It translates to CASSSLGLAWNEQFF.